This T cell receptor beta chain was profiled in a study of identical twins. Study results and caveats: Models predicted too little out-of-frame TCR alpha sharing in monozygotic twins.

This clonotype was observed a handful of times. Its antigen is not identified. TCRdb recomputed calls from the 5' RACE reads with MiXCR, one row per CDR3 protein. The sample has approximately 600,000 distinct CDR3 sequences, just over 7% seen once. Between the trimmed V and J ends, which lost 3 bases and 8 bases, there was a span of 7 bases. CDR3 length: 12 amino acids. The data were also submitted as part of a second study, on yellow fever vaccine responses in identical twins. Per that paper: After vaccination, twins' T cell response reportedly seemed partly convergent, partly personalized.

The sequencing input was PBMCs. V usage is TRBV12-3 or TRBV12-4 and J usage is TRBJ1-4, with D unresolved. The TCR originated in a young woman in good health. The CDR3 spells CASSLPGEKLFF. The CDR3 DNA sequence: TGTGCCAGCAGTTTGCCTGGAGAAAAACTGTTTTTT.